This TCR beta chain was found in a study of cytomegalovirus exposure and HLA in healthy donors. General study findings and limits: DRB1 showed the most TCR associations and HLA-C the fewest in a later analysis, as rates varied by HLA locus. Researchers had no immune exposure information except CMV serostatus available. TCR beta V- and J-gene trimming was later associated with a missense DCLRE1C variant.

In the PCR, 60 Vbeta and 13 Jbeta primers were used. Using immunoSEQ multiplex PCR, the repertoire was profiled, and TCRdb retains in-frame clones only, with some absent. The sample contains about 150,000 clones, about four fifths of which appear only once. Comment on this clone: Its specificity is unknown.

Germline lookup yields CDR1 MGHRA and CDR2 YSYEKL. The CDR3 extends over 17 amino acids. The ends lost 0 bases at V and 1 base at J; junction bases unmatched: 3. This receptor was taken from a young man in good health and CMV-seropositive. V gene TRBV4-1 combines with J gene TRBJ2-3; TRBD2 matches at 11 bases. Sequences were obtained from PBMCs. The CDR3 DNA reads TGCGCCAGCAGCCAAGACGAACTAGCGGGGGGCACAGATACGCAGTATTTT. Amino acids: CASSQDELAGGTDTQYF.